Listed here is a single T cell receptor beta chain. Its antigen is undetermined. This may stem from a read error, because a much larger clone lies one nucleotide away. Synthesis of TCR beta cDNA was carried out from approximately 470 ng total RNA with a constant-region primer. It was through three nested multiplex PCR rounds of slightly modified ARM-PCR that TCR beta libraries arose. Two initial PCR rounds of around 10 cycles each paired TRBV1-TRBV30 forward primers with a C-beta reverse primer. TCRdb reprocessed the multiplex PCR reads with MiXCR, giving one entry per CDR3 protein. The sample lists under 45,000 distinct CDR3 sequences; approximately 70% were seen once. The data derive from a study of tumor-infiltrating lymphocytes in primary liver carcinoma. Study-wide points: Tumor-adjacent and tumor-blood pairs showed less overlap than tumor region pairs.

Per the germline V gene, CDR1 is LNHDA and CDR2 is SQIVND (reference sequence). The junction had 7 bases not matched to a gene; V was cut back by 4 bases and J by 8 bases. The CDR3 covers 13 residues. Between roughly 20 and 30 mg of unsorted bulk tissue served as the source from which RNA and DNA were co-extracted. The sample consisted of liver tumor tissue from sampling region 2. Subset described: tumor region T2, inferior pole. The receptor was isolated from a man in his forties with primary liver carcinoma and hepatitis B virus infection. This rearrangement joins TRBV19 to TRBJ1-1; TRBD1 aligns across 7 bases. In DNA, the CDR3 is TGTGCCAGTAGTACCGACAGGGCCGGGGAAGCTTTCTTT. Protein sequence: CASSTDRAGEAFF.